Presented here are 32 T cell receptor beta chains from one specimen sequenced in a study of identical twins. TCRdb reprocessed the 5' RACE reads via MiXCR and lists one record per CDR3 protein. The data contain about 200,000 distinct CDR3 sequences, around 8% of them singletons. These data were also filed under a second study, of yellow fever vaccine responses in identical twins.

Material for sequencing was memory (CD45RO+) T cells sorted from blood. All receptors come from a young woman in good health.

This clonotype was seen more than once but under ten times. The chain carries TRBV7-2 and TRBJ2-5; TRBD2 agrees at 8 bases. Trimming removed 0 bases from V and 5 bases from J; junction bases left unmatched: 2. Germline loops: CDR1 SGHTA, CDR2 FQGNSA. This CDR3 region has 14 residues. In nucleotides, the CDR3 is TGTGCCAGCAGCTTAGCGCGGGGGGCGGAGACCCAGTACTTC. Translating gives CASSLARGAETQYF.

This clonotype appeared many times. The rearrangement links TRBV5-1 to TRBJ1-1; maybe TRBD1 (5 bases). Germline lookup yields CDR1 SGHRS and CDR2 YFSETQ. Trimming stripped 1 base from V and 0 bases from J, with 16 bases between. The CDR3 sequence is 17 residues long. CDR3 DNA sequence: TGCGCCAGCAGCTTGTATCCGGCAGGGTCTATGAACACTGAAGCTTTCTTT. This translates into CASSLYPAGSMNTEAFF.

This clonotype appeared a few times. In DNA form, the CDR3 reads TGTGCCAGTAGTATTAACAGCGACCGCACAGATACGCAGTATTTT. Its protein product is CASSINSDRTDTQYF. This chain links TRBV19 with TRBJ2-3; D uncertain. V gave up 3 bases and J gave up 1 base, with 11 bases separating them. The germline V gene encodes CDR1 LNHDA and CDR2 SQIVND (reference sequence). This CDR3 is 15 amino acids long.

This clonotype was observed many times. The CDR3 sequence: CASSPGAGRNEKLFF. CDR3 DNA sequence: TGTGCCAGCAGTCCCGGGGCAGGCCGTAATGAAAAACTGTTTTTT. The genes are TRBV28 and TRBJ1-4; weak D call: TRBD1 (5 bases). V was cut by 5 bases and J by 4 bases, with 14 bases left in between. The length of the CDR3 is 15 residues. From germline, CDR1 is MDHEN and CDR2 SYDVKM.

The table lists this clonotype with a few counts. The V call is TRBV20-1, the J call TRBJ2-5, with 9 bases identical to TRBD2. The CDR3 is made up of 16 amino acids. The germline V gene encodes CDR1 DFQATT and CDR2 SNEGSKA (reference sequence). Germline trimming cut 0 bases from V and 3 bases from J; bases unmatched to any gene: 8. CDR3 in amino acids: CSARDPSGTFEETQYF. The CDR3 bases are TGCAGTGCTAGAGATCCTAGCGGGACCTTTGAAGAGACCCAGTACTTC.

This clonotype was picked up one time. This chain connects TRBV10-3 to TRBJ2-3; tentative D call: TRBD2 (6 bases). Germline CDR1 and CDR2: ENHRY and SYGVKD. The CDR3 runs to 18 residues. The ends were cut back, 2 bases at V and 3 bases at J, with 21 bases in the middle. CDR3 in amino acids: CAISELYVRGKRTDTQYF. The DNA of the CDR3 is TGTGCCATCAGTGAGCTCTACGTACGGGGGAAGAGAACAGATACGCAGTATTTT.

This clonotype was seen a handful of times. This chain links TRBV30 with TRBJ2-3; TRBD2 is a possible D gene (5 bases). In germline, CDR1 is GTSNPN, CDR2 SVGIG (reference sequence). Trimming pared 1 base from V and 2 bases from J, leaving 13 bases between. The CDR3 contains 15 residues. The chain's CDR3 is CAWSAGLLTTDTQYF. In DNA, the CDR3 is TGTGCCTGGAGTGCCGGACTGCTAACCACAGATACGCAGTATTTT.

Written as DNA, the CDR3 is TGCAGTGCTAGAGAGCTGGCCAGGTCGGTTGAAAAACTGTTTTTT. Its protein product is CSARELARSVEKLFF. The chain has TRBV20-1 and TRBJ1-4, with unresolved D. Germline values: CDR1 DFQATT, CDR2 SNEGSKA (reference sequence). V dropped 0 bases and J dropped 7 bases, with 15 bases sitting between them. This CDR3 has 15 amino acids.

The rearrangement links TRBV3-1 to TRBJ2-2, with 10 bases fitting TRBD1. Germline-derived CDR1 and CDR2 are LGHDT and YNNKEL (reference sequence). V lost 7 bases to trimming and J lost 4 bases; unmatched junction nucleotides: 21. The CDR3 spans 20 residues. CDR3 sequence: CASTPWRTGGNRGSTGELFF. DNA of the CDR3: TGTGCCAGCACCCCCTGGAGGACAGGGGGTAATCGGGGGAGCACCGGGGAGCTGTTTTTT.

The chain employs TRBV24-1 and TRBJ2-3; D perhaps matches TRBD1 (6 bases). Trimming took 3 bases from V and 4 from J, leaving 16 bases between them. Germline CDR1 KGHDR, CDR2 SFDVKD. The CDR3 spans 16 residues. CDR3 region: CATSDGQGMGADTQYF. Here the CDR3 DNA reads TGTGCCACCAGTGATGGCCAGGGGATGGGAGCAGATACGCAGTATTTT.

This clonotype showed up just a few times. The J gene is TRBJ2-1, the V gene TRBV3-1, with 7 bases matching TRBD2. Losses at the gene ends were 0 bases for V and 8 bases for J; bases not matched to a gene: 10. The CDR3 is 16 residues long. From germline, CDR1 is LGHDT and CDR2 YNNKEL (reference sequence). Written as DNA, the CDR3 is TGTGCCAGCAGCCAAGATCGGGGGGAGGCTACCCATGAGCAGTTCTTC. This translates into CASSQDRGEATHEQFF.

This clonotype has just a few counts. This chain links TRBV2 with TRBJ2-6; D is possibly TRBD2 (5 bases). The CDR3 consists of 16 residues. Germline loops: CDR1 SNHLY, CDR2 FYNNEI. Trimming pared 7 bases from V and 0 bases from J, leaving 13 bases between. In DNA form, the CDR3 reads TGTGCCAGCAAGGAGGCCGGTAGCTCTGGGGCCAACGTCCTGACTTTC. It is translated as CASKEAGSSGANVLTF.

In its sample, this clonotype was seen a few times. The chain has TRBV27 and TRBJ2-7, with D tentatively TRBD1 or TRBD2 (6 bases each). V was pared by 5 bases and J by 0 bases, with 14 bases between. CDR1 MNHEY and CDR2 SMNVEV come from the germline V gene (reference sequence). This CDR3 is 15 amino acids long. DNA of the CDR3: TGTGCCAGCAGTATTAGCCCGGGGGCCTCCTACGAGCAGTACTTC. Translated: CASSISPGASYEQYF.

This clonotype was counted many times. This chain links TRBV24-1 with TRBJ2-3; 8 bases agree with TRBD2. Germline V lookup: CDR1 KGHDR, CDR2 SFDVKD. The ends lost 6 bases at V and 3 bases at J; junction bases unmatched: 10. CDR3 size: 16 residues. CDR3: CATSPPHGRGTDTQYF. CDR3 bases: TGTGCCACCAGTCCTCCCCACGGGAGGGGAACAGATACGCAGTATTTT.

The V and J genes are TRBV7-2 and TRBJ2-7; D is uncertain. This CDR3 region has 14 residues. Germline lookup yields CDR1 SGHTA and CDR2 FQGNSA. The germline V and J ends were trimmed by 6 bases and 1 base, with 13 bases remaining between them. In DNA form, the CDR3 reads TGTGCCAGCAGTTGGAGTTATCCGTCCTACGAGCAGTACTTC. The encoded protein is CASSWSYPSYEQYF.

This clonotype was detected only a few times. The gene calls are TRBV28 and TRBJ2-3, with D perhaps being TRBD1 or TRBD2 (6 bases each). The CDR3 runs to 16 residues. Germline V CDR1 and CDR2: MDHEN, SYDVKM. Trimming left V 6 bases short and J 4 bases short, with 20 bases between. The chain's CDR3 is CASRSWTAGGADTQYF. The CDR3 DNA follows: TGTGCCAGCAGGTCCTGGACAGCCGGGGGCGCAGATACGCAGTATTTT.

The chain combines TRBV5-1 with TRBJ2-2; D could derive from TRBD1 or TRBD2 (6 bases each). CDR1 is SGHRS, CDR2 YFSETQ, per germline. The CDR3 spans 16 residues. V was shortened by 0 bases and J by 4 bases, with 13 bases between the two germline ends. The CDR3 region is CASSLVGGAGTGELFF. CDR3 nucleotide sequence: TGCGCCAGCAGCTTGGTCGGGGGCGCGGGCACCGGGGAGCTGTTTTTT.

This clonotype was observed a handful of times. The chain joins TRBV4-3 to TRBJ2-1, with D possibly being TRBD1 or TRBD2 (5 bases each). There are 15 residues in the CDR3. V lost 1 base to trimming and J lost 9 bases, with 16 bases between them. Germline assignment: CDR1 LGHNA and CDR2 YSLEER. The CDR3, as DNA: TGCGCCAGCAGCCAAGGTGGGACGGCAGGGACTGAGCAGTTCTTC. This sequence encodes CASSQGGTAGTEQFF.

This clonotype was counted a few times. The chain carries TRBV7-2 and TRBJ2-7; D might be TRBD1 (5 bases). The length of the CDR3 is 15 residues. The germline gives CDR1 SGHTA, CDR2 FQGNSA. V lost 1 base and J lost 3, with 13 bases in between. The CDR3 coding sequence is TGTGCCAGCAGCTTAGAAGACAGACCGGGCTACGAGCAGTACTTC. Residues: CASSLEDRPGYEQYF. Combining the CDR3 with reference TRBV7-2 and TRBJ2-7 gives the whole variable domain GAGVSQSPSNKVTEKGKDVELRCDPISGHTALYWYRQSLGQGLEFLIYFQGNSAPDKSGLPSDRFSAERTGGSVSTLTIQRTQQEDSAVYLCASSLEDRPGYEQYFGPGTRLTVT.

This clonotype has at least ten counts. The rearrangement joins TRBV5-1 to TRBJ2-7; TRBD1 aligns across 8 bases. Germline V gene sequence: CDR1 SGHRS, CDR2 YFSETQ. V lost 0 bases to trimming and J lost 6 bases; unmatched junction nucleotides: 2. This CDR3 contains 13 residues. CDR3 in DNA: TGCGCCAGCAGCTTGGGACAGGGGACCGAGCAGTACTTC. Protein sequence: CASSLGQGTEQYF. The full variable domain, rest sourced from reference TRBV5-1 and TRBJ2-7, is KAGVTQTPRYLIKTRGQQVTLSCSPISGHRSVSWYQQTPGQGLQFLFEYFSETQRNKGNFPGRFSGRQFSNSRSEMNVSTLELGDSALYLCASSLGQGTEQYFGPGTRLTVT.

The chain links TRBV14 to TRBJ1-2; D uncertain. The CDR3 contains 13 residues. Germline-derived CDR1 and CDR2 are SGHDN and FVKESK. V was shortened by 2 bases and J by 5 bases, with 9 bases between the two germline ends. The DNA of the CDR3 is TGTGCCAGCAGCCAAAGTACACAATATGGCTACACCTTC. Its protein is CASSQSTQYGYTF.

V usage is TRBV6-1 and J usage is TRBJ2-4; 9 nucleotides line up with TRBD1. This CDR3 is built from 13 residues. CDR1 MNHNS and CDR2 SASEGT come from the germline V gene. Losses at the gene ends were 4 bases for V and 15 bases for J; bases not matched to a gene: 10. In DNA form, the CDR3 reads TGTGCCAGCAGTGTGACCAACACAGGGGGCCCGTACTTC. It yields the protein CASSVTNTGGPYF.

This clonotype was seen at least ten times. The V call is TRBV7-9, the J call TRBJ1-5, with a possible D match to TRBD1 (5 bases). V gave up 1 base and J gave up 1 base, with 8 bases separating them. The CDR3 covers 15 residues. The germline V gene encodes CDR1 SEHNR and CDR2 FQNEAQ (reference sequence). The CDR3 spells CASSLGDGSNQPQHF. The CDR3 DNA follows: TGTGCCAGCAGCTTAGGGGACGGAAGCAATCAGCCCCAGCATTTT.

This clonotype showed up many times. The chain has TRBV20-1 and TRBJ2-2, with TRBD1 as a possible D gene (5 bases). CDR3 length: 15 residues. CDR1 DFQATT and CDR2 SNEGSKA come from the germline V gene (reference sequence). Trimming stripped 1 base from V and 1 base from J, with 10 bases between. CDR3 DNA: TGCAGTGCTAGAGCCTTAGGGGTGAACACCGGGGAGCTGTTTTTT. Translation: CSARALGVNTGELFF.

This clonotype was recorded a few times. The chain joins TRBV24-1 to TRBJ2-1, with 7 bases that match TRBD1. After removal of 7 bases from V and 3 bases from J, the junction contained 2 bases not matched to a gene. The germline V gene has CDR1 KGHDR and CDR2 SFDVKD. This CDR3 region has 13 residues. CDR3 in amino acids: CATRRDSYNEQFF. CDR3 nucleotides: TGTGCCACCAGAAGGGACAGCTACAATGAGCAGTTCTTC.

This clonotype was recorded at least ten times. The chain employs TRBV4-3 and TRBJ2-1; TRBD1 is a possible D gene (7 bases). Trimming cost V 0 bases and J 1 base, with 13 bases left between them. CDR1 is LGHNA, CDR2 YSLEER, per germline. The CDR3 sequence is 17 residues long. The CDR3: CASSQDMTGRSYNEQFF. The DNA for the CDR3 is TGCGCCAGCAGCCAAGATATGACAGGGAGGTCCTACAATGAGCAGTTCTTC.

By share, this clonotype ranks as medium-sized. The chain links TRBV29-1 to TRBJ2-7, with a weak D call TRBD1 (5 bases). Germline-derived CDR1 and CDR2 are SQVTM and ANQGSEA. The CDR3 is 14 residues long. Trimming took off 7 bases at V and 5 bases at J, with 21 bases between the two ends. CDR3 nucleotide sequence: TGCAGCGGGGGTAGAGTCCAGGGCGTCCACGAGCAGTACTTC. This encodes CSGGRVQGVHEQYF.

The sample holds many counts of this clonotype. The chain carries TRBV11-3 and TRBJ1-1; D not certain. The germline V gene encodes CDR1 SGHNT and CDR2 YENEEA. V lost 1 base to trimming and J lost 1 base, with 7 bases between them. The CDR3 runs 14 residues. CDR3 region: CASSLGAANTEAFF. In nucleotides, the CDR3 is TGTGCCAGCAGCTTAGGGGCAGCGAACACTGAAGCTTTCTTT.

This chain joins TRBV3-1 and TRBJ2-7; 8 nucleotides agree with TRBD2. This CDR3 spans 15 amino acids. After removal of 4 bases from V and 5 bases from J, the junction contained 10 bases not matched to a gene. Germline loops: CDR1 LGHDT, CDR2 YNNKEL (reference sequence). This CDR3 reads CASSPRAGVNHEQYF. CDR3 bases: TGTGCCAGCAGCCCCCGAGCGGGAGTAAACCACGAGCAGTACTTC.

The table lists this clonotype with a few counts. The rearrangement joins TRBV10-3 to TRBJ1-5; possibly TRBD1 for D (5 bases). Germline CDR1 and CDR2: ENHRY and SYGVKD. V shed 7 bases and J shed 6 bases, with 16 bases lying between them. There are 14 residues in the CDR3. Written as DNA, the CDR3 is TGTGCCATCAAGGGTGCGGGGCCAGGTCAGCCCCAGCATTTT. As protein: CAIKGAGPGQPQHF.

This clonotype was seen only a few times. V gene TRBV7-2 combines with J gene TRBJ2-3; tentatively, D is TRBD2 (5 bases). Trimming removed 5 bases from V and 4 bases from J, with 16 bases in between. Germline V gene sequence: CDR1 SGHTA, CDR2 FQGNSA. The CDR3 spans 15 residues. The CDR3 here is CASSRGLKTADTQYF. CDR3 bases: TGTGCCAGCAGCCGAGGACTTAAGACTGCAGATACGCAGTATTTT.

In this sample, this clonotype turned up many times. The V call is TRBV10-3, the J call TRBJ2-7; 11 bases match TRBD1. The CDR3 extends over 14 amino acids. The germline V gene has CDR1 ENHRY and CDR2 SYGVKD. Trimming cost V 10 bases and J 1 base; bases outside gene matches: 6. The CDR3 nucleotides are TGTGCCACCGCAGGGGACAGGGGGTCCTACGAGCAGTACTTC. Encoded protein: CATAGDRGSYEQYF.